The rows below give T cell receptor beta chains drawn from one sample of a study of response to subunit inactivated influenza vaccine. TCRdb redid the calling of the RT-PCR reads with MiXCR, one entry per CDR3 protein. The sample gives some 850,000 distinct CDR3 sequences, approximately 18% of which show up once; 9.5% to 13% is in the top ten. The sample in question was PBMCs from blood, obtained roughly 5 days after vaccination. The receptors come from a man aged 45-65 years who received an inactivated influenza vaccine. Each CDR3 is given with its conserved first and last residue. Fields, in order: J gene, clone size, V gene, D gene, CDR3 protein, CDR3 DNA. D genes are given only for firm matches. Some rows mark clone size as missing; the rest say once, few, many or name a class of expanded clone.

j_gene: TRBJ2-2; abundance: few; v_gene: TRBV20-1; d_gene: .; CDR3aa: CSARDRRQPTGELFF; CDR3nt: TGCAGTGCTAGAGATCGACGACAGCCGACCGGGGAGCTGTTTTTT
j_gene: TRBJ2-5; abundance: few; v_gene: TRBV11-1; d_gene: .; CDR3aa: CASSFSLQMGETQYF; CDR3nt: TGTGCCAGCAGCTTCTCCCTCCAGATGGGGGAGACCCAGTACTTC
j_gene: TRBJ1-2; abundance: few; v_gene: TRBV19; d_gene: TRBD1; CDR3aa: CASSVGTDLNYGYTF; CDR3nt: TGTGCCAGTAGTGTCGGGACAGACCTCAACTATGGCTACACCTTC
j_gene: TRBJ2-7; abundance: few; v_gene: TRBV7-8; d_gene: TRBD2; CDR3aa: CASSLPPRPGLAGGYEQYF; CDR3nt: TGTGCCAGCAGCTTACCCCCCCGCCCGGGACTAGCGGGGGGCTACGAGCAGTACTTC
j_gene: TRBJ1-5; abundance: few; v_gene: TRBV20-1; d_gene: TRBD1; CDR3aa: CSASQGAYSNQPQHF; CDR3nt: TGCAGTGCTAGTCAGGGGGCCTATAGCAATCAGCCCCAGCATTTT
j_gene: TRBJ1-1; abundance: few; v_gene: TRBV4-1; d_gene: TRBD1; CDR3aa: CASSHAGQGRTEAFF; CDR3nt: TGCGCCAGCAGCCATGCCGGACAGGGGCGGACTGAAGCTTTCTTT
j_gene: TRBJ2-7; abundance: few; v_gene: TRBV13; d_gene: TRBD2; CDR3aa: CASSLTGGRRYEQYF; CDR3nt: TGTGCCAGCAGCTTGACGGGCGGGAGAAGGTACGAGCAGTACTTC
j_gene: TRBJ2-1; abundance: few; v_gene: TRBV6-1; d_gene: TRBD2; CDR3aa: CASSELPGLAGYEQFF; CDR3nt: TGTGCCAGCAGTGAACTCCCGGGACTAGCGGGCTATGAGCAGTTCTTC
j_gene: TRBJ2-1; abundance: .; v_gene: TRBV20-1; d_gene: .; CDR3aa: CSARGTISSYNEQFF; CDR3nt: TGCAGTGCTAGAGGGACTATAAGCTCCTACAATGAGCAGTTCTTC
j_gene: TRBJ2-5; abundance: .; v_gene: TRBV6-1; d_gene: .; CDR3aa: CASDHRNQETQYF; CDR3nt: TGTGCCAGCGATCACAGGAATCAAGAGACCCAGTACTTC
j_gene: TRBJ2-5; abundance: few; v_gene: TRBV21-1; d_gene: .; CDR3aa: CASNTLQETQYF; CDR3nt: TGTGCCAGCAACACGCTCCAAGAGACCCAGTACTTC
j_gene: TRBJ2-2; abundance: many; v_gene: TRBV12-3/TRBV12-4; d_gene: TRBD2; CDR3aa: CASRSGGNTGELFF; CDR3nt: TGTGCCAGCAGGTCGGGGGGGAACACCGGGGAGCTGTTTTTT
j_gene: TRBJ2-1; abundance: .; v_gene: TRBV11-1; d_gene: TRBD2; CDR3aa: CASSFGVGTSGKGGSYNEQFF; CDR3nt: TGTGCCAGCAGCTTCGGGGTGGGAACTAGCGGGAAAGGGGGCTCCTACAATGAGCAGTTCTTC
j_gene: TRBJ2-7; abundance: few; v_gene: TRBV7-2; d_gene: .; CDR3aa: CASSLVFGDTAYEQYF; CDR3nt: TGTGCCAGCAGCTTAGTTTTTGGGGACACCGCCTACGAGCAGTACTTC
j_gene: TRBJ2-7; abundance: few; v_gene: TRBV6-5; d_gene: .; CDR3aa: CASSYRGAPNYEQYF; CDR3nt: TGTGCCAGCAGTTACCGGGGGGCACCTAACTACGAGCAGTACTTC